The 16 T cell receptor beta chains below were found in one sample sequenced in a study of blood T cell repertoires in COVID-19. Profiled with immunoSEQ multiplex PCR; TCRdb holds only in-frame clones, not every one. The sample includes around 250,000 clones, 85% of them seen just once. Sequencing was carried out using PBMCs or T cells enriched from blood (not recorded which). The receptors here all came from a woman aged 50 to 60 who had been exposed to COVID-19.

The CDR3 loop reads CASSRTGGYEQYF. As DNA, the CDR3 is TGTGCCAGCAGCCGGACAGGGGGCTACGAGCAGTACTTC. The V gene is TRBV3-1 (or the pseudogene TRBV3-2), the J gene TRBJ2-7; 10 bases line up with TRBD1. CDR3 length: 13 amino acids. The germline V gene encodes CDR1 LGHDT and CDR2 YNNKEL (reference sequence). Trimming cost V 4 bases and J 3 bases; bases outside gene matches: 0.

V gene TRBV29-1 combines with J gene TRBJ2-1, with 11 positions matching TRBD1. Looked up from germline, CDR1 is SQVTM and CDR2 is ANQGSEA. There are 12 residues in the CDR3. Trimming cost V 7 bases and J 7 bases; bases outside gene matches: 3. The CDR3 DNA sequence: TGCAGCGGGGGACAGGGGGTAAATGAGCAGTTCTTC. It translates to CSGGQGVNEQFF.

J is TRBJ2-3 and V is TRBV5-1; 12 bases line up with TRBD1. This CDR3 has 16 amino acids. The ends lost 4 bases at V and 2 bases at J; junction bases unmatched: 5. CDR1 and CDR2 (germline): SGHRS, YFSETQ. The CDR3 is CASSPGTGGYTDTQYF. CDR3 nucleotide sequence: TGCGCCAGCAGCCCGGGGACAGGGGGCTACACAGATACGCAGTATTTT.

The chain uses TRBV12-3 or TRBV12-4 and TRBJ2-5; the D is unclear. The CDR3 contains 12 residues. V lost 2 bases, J lost 5 bases, and 6 bases lay in between. CDR3 sequence reads: CASSLQVETQYF. CDR3 DNA: TGTGCCAGCAGTTTACAGGTGGAGACCCAGTACTTC.

The genes are TRBV2 and TRBJ2-1; TRBD1 matches 9 bases. V shed 7 bases, J shed 2 bases, and the junction held 3 bases outside the gene matches. This CDR3 spans 14 amino acids. The germline CDR1 and CDR2 sequences are SNHLY and FYNNEI. As DNA, the CDR3 is TGTGCCAGCAACCGGGACAGGGCCTACAATGAGCAGTTCTTC. It codes for CASNRDRAYNEQFF. The full variable domain, in which reference TRBV2 and TRBJ2-1 provide the parts outside the CDR3, is EPEVTQTPSHQVTQMGQEVILRCVPISNHLYFYWYRQILGQKVEFLVSFYNNEISEKSEIFDDQFSVERPDGSNFTLKIRSTKLEDSAMYFCASNRDRAYNEQFFGPGTRLTVL.

This clone appeared a few times. This chain links TRBV18 with TRBJ2-7, with D possibly being TRBD2 (5 bases). Between the trimmed V and J ends, which lost 2 bases and 4 bases, there was a span of 18 bases. The CDR3 is made up of 16 amino acids. The germline gives CDR1 KGHSH, CDR2 LQKENI. The CDR3 DNA reads TGTGCCAGCTCACCAGTAAGTCCCGGGGTGGGTTACGAGCAGTACTTC. It codes for CASSPVSPGVGYEQYF.

This clone was seen only a few times. The DNA for the CDR3 is TGTGCCAGCAGCCCTGACAGCTATGGCTACACCTTC. Encoded protein: CASSPDSYGYTF. The V and J genes are TRBV28 and TRBJ1-2, with D possibly TRBD1 on 5 matching bases. The length of the CDR3 is 12 residues. Deletions cut 6 bases from V and 4 bases from J, with 9 bases between. CDR1 MDHEN and CDR2 SYDVKM come from the germline V gene.

The chain carries TRBV6-5 and TRBJ1-6, with a weak D call TRBD1 (5 bases). Germline V gene data show CDR1 as MNHEY and CDR2 as SVGAGI. V dropped 6 bases and J dropped 7 bases, with 10 bases sitting between them. CDR3 length: 13 amino acids. The CDR3 nucleotides read TGTGCCAGCAGGCGACAGACGAATTCACCCCTCCACTTT. This gives the protein CASRRQTNSPLHF.

The chain recombines TRBV7-8 with TRBJ1-1, with a tentative D call TRBD1 (6 bases). The ends were cut back, 2 bases at V and 5 bases at J, with 18 bases in the middle. Germline values: CDR1 SGHVS, CDR2 FQNEAQ. The CDR3 runs 16 residues. The CDR3, as DNA: TGTGCCAGCAGCTTAAGTCTTCTGGGGGGGCGGACTGAAGCTTTCTTT. Protein: CASSLSLLGGRTEAFF.

The chain is built from TRBV2 and TRBJ2-3; TRBD1 matches 7 bases. Germline-derived CDR1 and CDR2 are SNHLY and FYNNEI. J was trimmed by 2 bases and V by 8 bases; bases with no gene match: 7. This CDR3 contains 14 residues. The CDR3 nucleotides are TGTGCCAGCGGACAGGCGCTTAACACAGATACGCAGTATTTT. Its protein is CASGQALNTDTQYF.

This clone was found a few times. This chain links TRBV28 with TRBJ2-3; 10 nucleotides match TRBD2. The germline gives CDR1 MDHEN, CDR2 SYDVKM. With 8 bases clipped from V and 9 bases from J, the junction kept 8 bases outside the gene matches. The CDR3 runs to 13 residues. The CDR3 here is CASVSGGAGTQYF. CDR3 sequence (DNA): TGTGCCAGCGTGAGCGGGGGGGCAGGGACGCAGTATTTT.

J is TRBJ1-2 and V is TRBV5-1, with TRBD1 as a possible D gene (5 bases). The CDR3 consists of 13 residues. Germline CDR1 and CDR2: SGHRS and YFSETQ. The ends were cut back, 0 bases at V and 2 bases at J, with 5 bases in the middle. CDR3 coding DNA: TGCGCCAGCAGCTTGGGACAGAACTATGGCTACACCTTC. Its protein is CASSLGQNYGYTF.

The CDR3 sequence is CASSPTTESTDTQYF. The CDR3 DNA follows: TGTGCCAGCAGCCCAACGACAGAAAGCACAGATACGCAGTATTTT. The chain recombines TRBV16 with TRBJ2-3; a weak D match, TRBD1 (5 bases). Per germline, CDR1 KGHSY and CDR2 FQNENV. V lost 4 bases and J 0 bases, leaving 11 bases between the germline ends. There are 15 residues in the CDR3.

The gene calls are TRBV5-1 and TRBJ1-3, with a possible D match to TRBD1 (6 bases). Germline assignment: CDR1 SGHRS and CDR2 YFSETQ. V lost 3 bases and J lost 0, with 16 bases in between. The CDR3 length is 17 residues. CDR3: CASSSGRGISSGNTIYF. The CDR3 DNA reads as TGCGCCAGCAGCTCCGGAAGGGGGATCAGCTCTGGAAACACCATATATTTT. Supplemented by reference TRBV5-1 and TRBJ1-3, the full variable domain reads KAGVTQTPRYLIKTRGQQVTLSCSPISGHRSVSWYQQTPGQGLQFLFEYFSETQRNKGNFPGRFSGRQFSNSRSEMNVSTLELGDSALYLCASSSGRGISSGNTIYFGEGSWLTVV.

This clone was recorded a few times. This specimen includes other DNA sequences encoding the same CDR3. The chain is built from TRBV14 and TRBJ2-2, with D perhaps TRBD1 (6 bases). Trimming left V 4 bases short and J 5 bases short, with 11 bases between. The germline gives CDR1 SGHDN, CDR2 FVKESK. This CDR3 contains 14 residues. The CDR3 protein is CASSLNRETGELFF. CDR3 DNA: TGTGCCAGCAGCCTAAACAGGGAAACCGGGGAGCTGTTTTTT.

This clone is a singleton in its sample. This CDR3 reads CASSQRTVQSDEQFF. As DNA, the CDR3 is TGTGCCAGCAGCCAACGGACTGTTCAAAGCGATGAGCAGTTCTTC. The J gene is TRBJ2-1, the V gene TRBV3-1 (or the pseudogene TRBV3-2); weak D call: TRBD2 (5 bases). In germline, CDR1 is LGHDT, CDR2 YNNKEL (reference sequence). The V end lost 2 bases, the J end lost 8 bases, and 16 bases lay between the germline ends. This CDR3 spans 15 amino acids.